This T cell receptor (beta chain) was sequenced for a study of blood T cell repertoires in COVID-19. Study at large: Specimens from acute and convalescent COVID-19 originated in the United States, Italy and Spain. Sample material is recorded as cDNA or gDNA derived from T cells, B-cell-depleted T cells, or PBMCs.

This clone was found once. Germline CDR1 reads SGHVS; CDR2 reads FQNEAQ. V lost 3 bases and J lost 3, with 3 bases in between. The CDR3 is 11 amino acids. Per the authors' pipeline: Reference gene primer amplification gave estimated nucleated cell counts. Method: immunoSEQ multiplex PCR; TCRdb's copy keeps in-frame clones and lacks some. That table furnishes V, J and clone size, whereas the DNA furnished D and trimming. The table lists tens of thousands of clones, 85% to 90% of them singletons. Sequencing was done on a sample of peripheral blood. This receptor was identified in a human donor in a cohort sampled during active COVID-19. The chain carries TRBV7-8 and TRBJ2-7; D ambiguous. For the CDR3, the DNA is TGTGCCAGCAGCTTTAGCTACGAGCAGTACTTC. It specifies CASSFSYEQYF.